The 6 T cell receptor beta chains below all came from one sample that was sequenced in a study of shared clonotypes between healthy human individuals. Measured with immunoSEQ multiplex PCR; TCRdb has only the in-frame clones, and not every one. The repertoire holds about 600,000 clones, more than 95% seen once, with about 0.06% in the top ten. Source material: naive CD4+ T cells sorted from blood. The subset denotes: CD45RA+ positively selected. Source of these receptors: a woman aged 30 to 39 in good health.

V gene TRBV19 combines with J gene TRBJ2-5; TRBD2 matches 8 bases. Germline assignment: CDR1 LNHDA and CDR2 SQIVND (reference sequence). CDR3 size: 13 residues. V lost 9 bases to trimming and J lost 5 bases; unmatched junction nucleotides: 8. The CDR3 region is CASRGGAWETQYF. The CDR3 DNA reads as TGTGCCAGCCGGGGGGGGGCTTGGGAGACCCAGTACTTC.

The genes are TRBV2 and TRBJ2-1; D is unclear. The germline V gene encodes CDR1 SNHLY and CDR2 FYNNEI. Trimming removed 5 bases from V and 8 bases from J, with 10 bases in between. The CDR3 covers 12 residues. The CDR3 protein is CASSREGDEQFF. CDR3 nucleotides: TGTGCCAGCAGTCGTGAAGGAGATGAGCAGTTCTTC.

The genes are TRBV4-1 and TRBJ1-3, with D unclear. CDR1 and CDR2 from the germline V gene are MGHRA and YSYEKL. The length of the CDR3 is 17 residues. Trimming cost V 4 bases and J 0 bases, with 16 bases left between them. The CDR3 nucleotides read TGCGCCAGCAGCCGCCAAGAGGCTTGGGACTCTGGAAACACCATATATTTT. Translating it yields CASSRQEAWDSGNTIYF.

The rearrangement joins TRBV5-1 to TRBJ2-1; D perhaps matches TRBD2 (6 bases). In germline, CDR1 is SGHRS, CDR2 YFSETQ. Trimming took 6 bases from V and 6 from J, leaving 13 bases between them. This CDR3 has 13 residues. CDR3 bases: TGCGCCAGCACAATAGGGGAGGTCAATGAGCAGTTCTTC. As protein: CASTIGEVNEQFF.

Remarks on this clone: This sample includes further DNA sequences coding for the same CDR3. The V gene is TRBV6-5, the J gene TRBJ1-1, with D possibly matching TRBD1 (5 bases). CDR1 is MNHEY and CDR2 is SVGAGI in the germline V gene. CDR3 length equals 14 residues. Trimming stripped 0 bases from V and 4 bases from J, with 9 bases between. The CDR3 bases are TGTGCCAGCAGTTACTCGGCGGGGGGCACTGAAGCTTTCTTT. As protein: CASSYSAGGTEAFF.

V gene TRBV5-1 combines with J gene TRBJ2-5, with D possibly TRBD1 on 6 matching bases. Germline CDR1 is SGHRS and CDR2 is YFSETQ. The CDR3 loop spans 13 amino acids. V dropped 5 bases and J dropped 1 base, with 9 bases sitting between them. The DNA for the CDR3 is TGCGCCAGCAGGGGGACAATCCAAGAGACCCAGTACTTC. This gives the protein CASRGTIQETQYF.